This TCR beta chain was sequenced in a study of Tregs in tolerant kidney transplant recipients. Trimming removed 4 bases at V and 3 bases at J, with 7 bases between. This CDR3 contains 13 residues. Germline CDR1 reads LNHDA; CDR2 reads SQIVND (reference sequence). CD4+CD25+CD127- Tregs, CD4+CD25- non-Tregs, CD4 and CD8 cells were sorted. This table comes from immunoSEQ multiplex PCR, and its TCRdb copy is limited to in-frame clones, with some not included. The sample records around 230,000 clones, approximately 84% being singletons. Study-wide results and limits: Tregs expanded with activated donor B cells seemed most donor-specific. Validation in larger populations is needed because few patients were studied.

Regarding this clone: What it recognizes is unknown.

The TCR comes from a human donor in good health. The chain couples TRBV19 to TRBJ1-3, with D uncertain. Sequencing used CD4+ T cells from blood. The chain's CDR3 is CASSTTFGNTIYF. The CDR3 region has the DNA TGTGCCAGTAGTACTACCTTTGGAAACACCATATATTTT.